What follows are 24 T cell receptor beta chains derived from one specimen sequenced in a study of T cells in localized non-small cell lung cancer (dated by TCRdb to 2020 to 2021). Library preparation used the immunoSEQ multiplex PCR assay. The table was pulled from immuneACCESS by TCRdb, which kept in-frame rearrangements only. Such tables lose some clones; where checked, under half of the loss comes from unresolved V genes, and the rest has no known cause. The sample table shows 25,000 to 30,000 clones, and about 91% are seen once. The ten largest clonotypes hold 28% of the sample. The material was peripheral blood, obtained before any cancer treatment. Receptors originate from a female donor aged 60 or older with stage I lung adenocarcinoma.

The chain couples TRBV19 to TRBJ2-2, with TRBD1 as a possible D gene (5 bases). The germline CDR1 and CDR2 sequences are LNHDA and SQIVND (reference sequence). V dropped 7 bases and J dropped 6 bases, with 15 bases sitting between them. The length of the CDR3 is 14 residues. The CDR3 here is CASTLSGFSGELFF. The CDR3 region has the DNA TGTGCCAGTACTTTATCAGGGTTTTCCGGGGAGCTGTTTTTT.

The genes are TRBV19 and TRBJ2-1; D tentatively fits TRBD1 or TRBD2 (5 bases each). This CDR3 contains 15 residues. V lost 9 bases to trimming and J lost 3 bases, with 18 bases between them. Germline assignment: CDR1 LNHDA and CDR2 SQIVND (reference sequence). This CDR3 is CASASTRDHYNEQFF. The CDR3 DNA reads as TGTGCCAGCGCCTCTACACGGGACCACTACAATGAGCAGTTCTTC. The complete variable domain, with remaining parts taken from reference TRBV19 and TRBJ2-1, reads DGGITQSPKYLFRKEGQNVTLSCEQNLNHDAMYWYRQDPGQGLRLIYYSQIVNDFQKGDIAEGYSVSREKKESFPLTVTSAQKNPTAFYLCASASTRDHYNEQFFGPGTRLTVL.

The chain couples TRBV7-9 to TRBJ1-1; the D is unclear. The CDR3 contains 13 residues. The germline V gene has CDR1 SEHNR and CDR2 FQNEAQ (reference sequence). Trimming stripped 0 bases from V and 11 bases from J, with 13 bases between. The CDR3 is CASSLAWGKGAFF. The CDR3 region has the DNA TGTGCCAGCAGCTTAGCGTGGGGTAAAGGGGCTTTCTTT.

The V call is TRBV6-5, the J call TRBJ2-1; 8 bases line up with TRBD2. The CDR3 runs 15 residues. Germline trimming cut 10 bases from V and 6 bases from J; bases unmatched to any gene: 14. Germline V gene sequence: CDR1 MNHEY, CDR2 SVGAGI. CDR3 region: CATRPGTSTLNEQFF. DNA for the CDR3: TGTGCCACCCGCCCCGGGACTAGTACTCTCAATGAGCAGTTCTTC.

The chain is built from TRBV19 and TRBJ2-7; 10 bases align to TRBD2. The V gene's germline CDR1 is LNHDA and CDR2 SQIVND (reference sequence). The V segment lost 4 bases and the J segment 0 bases; nucleotides outside the gene matches: 3. There are 15 residues in the CDR3. CDR3 residues: CASSTGTSDSYEQYF. In nucleotides, the CDR3 is TGTGCCAGTAGTACCGGGACTAGCGACTCCTACGAGCAGTACTTC.

This rearrangement joins TRBV2 to TRBJ2-7; TRBD2 aligns across 9 bases. V trimming: 2 bases; J trimming: 3 bases; junction bases outside the gene matches: 5. Germline CDR1 is SNHLY and CDR2 is FYNNEI. This CDR3 is built from 15 residues. CDR3 sequence reads: CASSESAGGGYEQYF. Written as DNA, the CDR3 is TGTGCCAGCAGTGAATCCGCGGGAGGGGGCTACGAGCAGTACTTC.

This chain joins TRBV4-2 and TRBJ2-1, with D unclear. Germline values: CDR1 LGHNA, CDR2 YNFKEQ. V was pared by 0 bases and J by 10 bases, with 10 bases between. CDR3 length equals 13 residues. The CDR3 nucleotides are TGTGCCAGCAGCCAAGATGGTCGGAGAGAGCAGTTCTTC. Translating gives CASSQDGRREQFF.

The chain employs TRBV30 and TRBJ1-3; 8 positions agree with TRBD1. CDR1 and CDR2 (germline): GTSNPN, SVGIG (reference sequence). With 5 bases clipped from V and 3 bases from J, the junction kept 6 bases outside the gene matches. The CDR3 runs to 14 residues. In nucleotides, the CDR3 is TGTGCCTGGCGCCAGGGGGCGGATGGAAACACCATATATTTT. Protein product: CAWRQGADGNTIYF.

The chain has TRBV2 and TRBJ1-2; tentative D call: TRBD1 (6 bases). Deletions cut 6 bases from V and 6 bases from J, with 17 bases between. The germline gives CDR1 SNHLY, CDR2 FYNNEI. CDR3 length: 14 amino acids. The CDR3 bases are TGTGCCAGCAGAGTACAGGGTCGGGACGATGGCTACACCTTC. Encoded protein: CASRVQGRDDGYTF.

The chain uses TRBV18 and TRBJ1-2; TRBD1 might be the D (6 bases). This CDR3 is 16 amino acids long. V shed 0 bases and J shed 5 bases, with 16 bases lying between them. Germline loops: CDR1 KGHSH, CDR2 LQKENI. CDR3 sequence: CASSPPPGQSVYGYTF. CDR3 DNA sequence: TGTGCCAGCTCACCACCCCCTGGACAGTCCGTTTATGGCTACACCTTC.

This sequence joins TRBV7-2 and TRBJ2-3; D may match TRBD1 or TRBD2 (6 bases each). This CDR3 is 12 amino acids long. Trimming took off 5 bases at V and 6 bases at J, with 9 bases between the two ends. Looked up from germline, CDR1 is SGHTA and CDR2 is FQGNSA. The CDR3 region has the DNA TGTGCCAGCAGCCGGGGGCGGGATACGCAGTATTTT. Amino acid sequence: CASSRGRDTQYF. Using reference TRBV7-2 and TRBJ2-3 for the parts outside the CDR3, the full variable domain is GAGVSQSPSNKVTEKGKDVELRCDPISGHTALYWYRQSLGQGLEFLIYFQGNSAPDKSGLPSDRFSAERTGGSVSTLTIQRTQQEDSAVYLCASSRGRDTQYFGPGTRLTVL.

As for this clone: In the same sample, other DNA sequences code for this CDR3. This chain uses TRBV20-1 with TRBJ2-5; D is undetermined. CDR3 length: 10 amino acids. V lost 3 bases, J lost 2 bases, and 1 base lay in between. The germline V gene encodes CDR1 DFQATT and CDR2 SNEGSKA (reference sequence). In nucleotides, the CDR3 is TGCAGTGCTAGGCAAGAGACCCAGTACTTC. Its translation is CSARQETQYF.

This chain links TRBV28 with TRBJ1-2, with TRBD1 identical over 11 bases. This CDR3 has 16 residues. The germline V gene encodes CDR1 MDHEN and CDR2 SYDVKM. V shed 7 bases and J 5 bases; nucleotides not matched to a gene: 12. For the CDR3, the DNA is TGTGCCAGCAACCGTCCCGGGACAGGGGGGGGGTATGGCTACACCTTC. Translating it yields CASNRPGTGGGYGYTF.

The chain couples TRBV5-6 to TRBJ1-2; D might be TRBD1 (6 bases). The germline V gene encodes CDR1 SGHDT and CDR2 YYEEEE. The V end was cut by 4 bases, the J end by 5 bases, with 12 bases between. This CDR3 comprises 13 residues. As DNA, the CDR3 is TGTGCCAGCAGCCGAGACAGGTTGTATGGCTACACCTTC. It is translated as CASSRDRLYGYTF.

This clone was detected only a few times. The chain employs TRBV5-6 and TRBJ2-5; perhaps TRBD2 as D (5 bases). From germline, CDR1 is SGHDT and CDR2 YYEEEE. CDR3 size: 14 residues. V dropped 0 bases and J dropped 5 bases, with 11 bases sitting between them. CDR3 region: CASSLGLARETQYF. CDR3 nucleotides: TGTGCCAGCAGCTTGGGGCTAGCACGGGAGACCCAGTACTTC.

The chain uses TRBV27 and TRBJ2-7; D not resolved. V dropped 4 bases and J dropped 4 bases, with 14 bases sitting between them. Germline CDR1 MNHEY, CDR2 SMNVEV (reference sequence). The CDR3 extends over 14 amino acids. The CDR3 protein is CASSSELREYEQYF. The CDR3 nucleotides are TGTGCCAGCAGTTCGGAATTGAGAGAGTACGAGCAGTACTTC.

The rearrangement uses TRBV9 and TRBJ2-2; D could derive from TRBD1 or TRBD2 (6 bases each). Trimming stripped 4 bases from V and 0 bases from J, with 13 bases between. This CDR3 is built from 16 residues. The germline V gene has CDR1 SGDLS and CDR2 YYNGEE. The CDR3 bases are TGTGCCAGCAGCACACAGGGACTGTCGAACACCGGGGAGCTGTTTTTT. It is translated as CASSTQGLSNTGELFF.

A note on this clone: The germline gene is not matched at one end of the junction; a read error may be the cause. The CDR3 spells CASSRMTTSSHEQYF. The CDR3 DNA sequence: TGTGCCAGCAGTCGTATGACGACTAGCTCCCACGAGCAGTACTTC. The chain couples TRBV2 to TRBJ2-7; TRBD2 agrees at 7 bases. The CDR3 is 15 residues long. The germline V gene has CDR1 SNHLY and CDR2 FYNNEI.

The chain uses TRBV10-2 and TRBJ1-1; D unresolved. Trimming removed 8 bases from V and 1 base from J, with 11 bases in between. The germline CDR1 and CDR2 sequences are WSHSY and SAAADI. There are 13 residues in the CDR3. CDR3 nucleotides: TGCGCCAGCTGGGAGATTAAGAACACTGAAGCTTTCTTT. Its translation: CASWEIKNTEAFF.

CDR3 coding DNA: TGTGCCAGCAGTCCCGAGCAGAGTAACTATGGCTACACCTTC. This gives the protein CASSPEQSNYGYTF. The gene calls are TRBV28 and TRBJ1-2; D gene uncertain. The length of the CDR3 is 14 residues. V was cut by 5 bases and J by 1 base, with 11 bases left in between. Germline CDR1 is MDHEN and CDR2 is SYDVKM.

The chain has TRBV7-9 and TRBJ1-2; no clear D. The CDR3 covers 14 residues. CDR1 and CDR2 from the germline V gene are SEHNR and FQNEAQ (reference sequence). V was clipped by 5 bases and J by 8 bases, with 18 bases between them. For the CDR3, the DNA is TGTGCCAGCAGCCCACCCACCTACCAGGAAGGCTACACCTTC. Its translation is CASSPPTYQEGYTF.

The gene calls are TRBV2 and TRBJ2-3; TRBD1 is a possible D gene (5 bases). The V end was cut by 2 bases, the J end by 10 bases, with 7 bases between. In germline, CDR1 is SNHLY, CDR2 FYNNEI. The CDR3 has 11 amino acids. CDR3 bases: TGTGCCAGCAGTGAAAAACAGGCGCAGTATTTT. Translation gives CASSEKQAQYF.

The chain links TRBV7-9 to TRBJ2-7; TRBD2 is a possible D gene (6 bases). Deletions cut 3 bases from V and 5 bases from J, with 14 bases between. CDR1 and CDR2 (germline): SEHNR, FQNEAQ (reference sequence). This CDR3 has 14 residues. CDR3 in amino acids: CASSFSGGDDEQYF. CDR3 sequence (DNA): TGTGCCAGCAGCTTTTCCGGGGGAGACGACGAGCAGTACTTC.

This clone was recorded only once. This chain uses TRBV19 with TRBJ2-7; D not certain. Germline-derived CDR1 and CDR2 are LNHDA and SQIVND (reference sequence). With 3 bases removed from V and 4 bases from J, the gap between germline ends came to 7 bases. CDR3 length: 12 residues. CDR3 loop: CASSILGYEQYF. As DNA, the CDR3 is TGTGCCAGTAGTATTCTGGGGTACGAGCAGTACTTC.